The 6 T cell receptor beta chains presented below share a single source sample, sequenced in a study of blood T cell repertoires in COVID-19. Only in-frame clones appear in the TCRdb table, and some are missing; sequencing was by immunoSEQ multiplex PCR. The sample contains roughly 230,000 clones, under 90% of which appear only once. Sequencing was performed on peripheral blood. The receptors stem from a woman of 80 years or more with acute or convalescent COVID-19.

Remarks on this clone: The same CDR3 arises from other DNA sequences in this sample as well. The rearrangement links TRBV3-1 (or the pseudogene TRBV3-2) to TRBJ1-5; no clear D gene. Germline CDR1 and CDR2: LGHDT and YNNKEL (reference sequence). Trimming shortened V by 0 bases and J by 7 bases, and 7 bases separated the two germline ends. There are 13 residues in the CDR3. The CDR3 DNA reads TGTGCCAGCAGCCAAGATCGAGAGCAGCCCCAGCATTTT. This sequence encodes CASSQDREQPQHF.

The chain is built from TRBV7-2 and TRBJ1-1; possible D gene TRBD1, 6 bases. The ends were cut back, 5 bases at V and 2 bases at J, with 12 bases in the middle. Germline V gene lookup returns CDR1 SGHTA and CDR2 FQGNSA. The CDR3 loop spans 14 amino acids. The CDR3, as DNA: TGTGCCAGCAGCGAAGACAGGAGTAACACTGAAGCTTTCTTT. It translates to CASSEDRSNTEAFF.

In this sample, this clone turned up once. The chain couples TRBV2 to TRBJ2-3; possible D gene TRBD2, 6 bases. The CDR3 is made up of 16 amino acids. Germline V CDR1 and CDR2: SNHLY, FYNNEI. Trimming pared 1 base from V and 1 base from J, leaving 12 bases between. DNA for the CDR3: TGTGCCAGCAGTGAAGACGGTAGCGGTGGCACAGATACGCAGTATTTT. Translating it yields CASSEDGSGGTDTQYF. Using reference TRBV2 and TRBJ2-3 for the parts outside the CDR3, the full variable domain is EPEVTQTPSHQVTQMGQEVILRCVPISNHLYFYWYRQILGQKVEFLVSFYNNEISEKSEIFDDQFSVERPDGSNFTLKIRSTKLEDSAMYFCASSEDGSGGTDTQYFGPGTRLTVL.

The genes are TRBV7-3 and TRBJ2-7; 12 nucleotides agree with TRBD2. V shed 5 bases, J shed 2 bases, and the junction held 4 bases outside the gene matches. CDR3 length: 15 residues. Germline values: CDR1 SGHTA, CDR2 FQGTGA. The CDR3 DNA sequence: TGTGCCAGCAGCGCAACTAGCGGGGGGACCTACGAGCAGTACTTC. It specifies CASSATSGGTYEQYF.

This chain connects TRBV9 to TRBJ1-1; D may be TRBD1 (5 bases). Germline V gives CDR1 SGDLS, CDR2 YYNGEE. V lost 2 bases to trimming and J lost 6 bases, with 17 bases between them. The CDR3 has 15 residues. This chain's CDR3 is CASSVGSPLQAEAFF. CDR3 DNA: TGTGCCAGCAGCGTTGGGTCCCCCCTACAGGCTGAAGCTTTCTTT.

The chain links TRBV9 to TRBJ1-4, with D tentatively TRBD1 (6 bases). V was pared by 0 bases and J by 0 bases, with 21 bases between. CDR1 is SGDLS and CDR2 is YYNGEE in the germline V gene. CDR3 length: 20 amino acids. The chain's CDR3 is CASSVGGQGSDLATNEKLFF. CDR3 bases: TGTGCCAGCAGCGTAGGGGGTCAGGGGAGCGACCTTGCAACTAATGAAAAACTGTTTTTT. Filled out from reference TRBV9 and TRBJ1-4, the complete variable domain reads DSGVTQTPKHLITATGQRVTLRCSPRSGDLSVYWYQQSLDQGLQFLIQYYNGEERAKGNILERFSAQQFPDLHSELNLSSLELGDSALYFCASSVGGQGSDLATNEKLFFGSGTQLSVL.